The present TCR beta chain was sequenced within a study of neurological immune-mediated disorders. Overall study results and limits: TCR clonal expansion peaked in HTLV-1-associated myelopathy patients and was lowest in multiple sclerosis patients.

One entry per CDR3 protein, called by TCRdb with MiXCR from the 5' RACE reads. The sample carries tens of thousands of distinct CDR3 sequences, approximately 7.2% recorded once. The germline V and J ends were trimmed by 1 base and 5 bases, with 12 bases remaining between them. The CDR3 sequence is 15 residues long. CDR1 is LGHDT, CDR2 YNNKEL, per germline (reference sequence). This clonotype was seen at least ten times. Antigen unknown. The source is a man aged 45 to 65 in good health. The specimen was CD4+ T cells from blood. This chain connects TRBV3-1 to TRBJ2-1; the D gene could be TRBD1 or TRBD2 (6 bases each). This chain's CDR3 is CASSQGWGANNEQFF. In DNA, the CDR3 is TGTGCCAGCAGCCAAGGTTGGGGGGCGAACAATGAGCAGTTCTTC.